One sample yielded the 5 T cell receptor beta chains listed below, sequenced in a study of T cell changes during pregnancy in multiple sclerosis (dated by TCRdb to between 2018 and 2021). The method was the immunoSEQ multiplex PCR assay. Not all clones reach the TCRdb copy of this immuneACCESS table, which keeps in-frame sequences only. Checked studies attribute under half of the gap to unresolved V genes and leave the rest unexplained. This sample gives about 42,000 clones in total; about 90% of them show up just once. The top ten clones comprise roughly 0.9% of the sample. Sequenced material: CD4+ T cells from peripheral blood mononuclear cells, taken after pregnancy. Receptors originate from a female donor with multiple sclerosis, enrolled in a pregnancy study.

The rearrangement joins TRBV30 to TRBJ1-2, with 10 positions matching TRBD1. The CDR3 totals 15 residues. CDR1 and CDR2 from the germline V gene are GTSNPN and SVGIG (reference sequence). V lost 1 base to trimming and J lost 5 bases; unmatched junction nucleotides: 7. In DNA form, the CDR3 reads TGTGCCTGGAGTGGGGACAGGGGCTCATATTATGGCTACACCTTC. It specifies CAWSGDRGSYYGYTF.

The chain combines TRBV9 with TRBJ2-3; 8 bases map to TRBD2. Germline assignment: CDR1 SGDLS and CDR2 YYNGEE. The CDR3 covers 15 residues. J lost 4 bases, V lost 1 base, and 5 bases had no gene match. As DNA, the CDR3 is TGTGCCAGCAGCGTACTTGCTAGCGGGTCAGATACGCAGTATTTT. Translated: CASSVLASGSDTQYF.

This clone showed up just a few times. The chain carries TRBV4-3 and TRBJ1-6; the match to TRBD1 covers 8 bases. Germline CDR1 and CDR2: LGHNA and YSLEER. The CDR3 sequence is 18 residues long. Trimming cost V 1 base and J 10 bases; bases outside gene matches: 15. The CDR3 reads CASSQGLSHQGAGSPLHF. CDR3 coding DNA: TGCGCCAGCAGCCAAGGATTATCCCACCAGGGGGCTGGATCACCCCTCCACTTT.

This chain joins TRBV5-1 and TRBJ2-3, with 9 bases that match TRBD1. The germline gives CDR1 SGHRS, CDR2 YFSETQ. The V segment lost 4 bases and the J segment 5 bases; nucleotides outside the gene matches: 8. This CDR3 region has 15 residues. The DNA of the CDR3 is TGCGCCAGCAGCGAACAGGGGGCCGGGGGAGATACGCAGTATTTT. Translating it yields CASSEQGAGGDTQYF.

The V gene is TRBV4-1, the J gene TRBJ2-5, with TRBD2 identical over 8 bases. CDR3 length equals 15 residues. Germline trimming cut 8 bases from V and 1 base from J; bases unmatched to any gene: 9. CDR1 MGHRA and CDR2 YSYEKL come from the germline V gene. As DNA, the CDR3 is TGCGCCAGCCTTAGCCGGGGGGGACTCCAAGAGACCCAGTACTTC. It codes for CASLSRGGLQETQYF.